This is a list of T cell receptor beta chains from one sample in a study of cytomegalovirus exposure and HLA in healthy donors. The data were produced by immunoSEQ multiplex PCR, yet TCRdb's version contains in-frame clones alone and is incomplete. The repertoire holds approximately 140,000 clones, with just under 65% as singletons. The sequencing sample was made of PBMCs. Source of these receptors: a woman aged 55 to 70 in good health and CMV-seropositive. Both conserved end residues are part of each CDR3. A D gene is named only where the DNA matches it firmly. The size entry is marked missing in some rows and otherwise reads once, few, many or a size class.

CDR3: CASSLRLAGGETQYF; DNA: TGTGCCAGCAGCTTGAGACTAGCGGGAGGTGAGACCCAGTACTTC; J: TRBJ2-5; V: TRBV5-6; D: TRBD2; size: .
CDR3: CASSLRPSLKREFSYEQYF; DNA: TGTGCCAGCAGCTTAAGGCCATCCCTTAAACGGGAGTTCTCCTACGAGCAGTACTTC; J: TRBJ2-7; V: TRBV7-3; D: .; size: .
CDR3: CASSLDTSDYGYTF; DNA: TGTGCCAGCAGCTTAGATACGTCGGACTATGGCTACACCTTC; J: TRBJ1-2; V: TRBV7-2; D: .; size: .
CDR3: CASSSGLADTYEQYF; DNA: TGCGCCAGCAGCTCTGGACTAGCGGACACCTACGAGCAGTACTTC; J: TRBJ2-7; V: TRBV5-1; D: TRBD2; size: .
CDR3: CASSAEAGGPYEQYF; DNA: TGCGCCAGCAGTGCTGAGGCAGGGGGACCTTACGAGCAGTACTTC; J: TRBJ2-7; V: TRBV10-1; D: TRBD1; size: .
CDR3: CASSPTGNTGELFF; DNA: TGTGCCAGCAGCCCGACAGGGAACACCGGGGAGCTGTTTTTT; J: TRBJ2-2; V: TRBV7-2; D: .; size: .
CDR3: CASSLLVAGSGELFF; DNA: TGTGCCAGCAGCCTCTTGGTAGCGGGATCCGGGGAGCTGTTTTTT; J: TRBJ2-2; V: TRBV6-5; D: TRBD2; size: .
CDR3: CSADRAYEQYF; DNA: TGCAGTGCTGACAGGGCCTACGAGCAGTACTTC; J: TRBJ2-7; V: TRBV20-1; D: TRBD1; size: few
CDR3: CASSQGSTEAFF; DNA: TGTGCCAGCTCACAGGGGTCAACTGAAGCTTTCTTT; J: TRBJ1-1; V: TRBV18; D: .; size: .
CDR3: CASSPQGGRYNEQFF; DNA: TGTGCCAGCAGCCCACAGGGGGGTCGCTACAATGAGCAGTTCTTC; J: TRBJ2-1; V: TRBV5-4; D: TRBD1; size: .
CDR3: CASSITGRSQPQHF; DNA: TGTGCCAGTAGTATCACAGGGAGAAGTCAGCCCCAGCATTTT; J: TRBJ1-5; V: TRBV19; D: .; size: .